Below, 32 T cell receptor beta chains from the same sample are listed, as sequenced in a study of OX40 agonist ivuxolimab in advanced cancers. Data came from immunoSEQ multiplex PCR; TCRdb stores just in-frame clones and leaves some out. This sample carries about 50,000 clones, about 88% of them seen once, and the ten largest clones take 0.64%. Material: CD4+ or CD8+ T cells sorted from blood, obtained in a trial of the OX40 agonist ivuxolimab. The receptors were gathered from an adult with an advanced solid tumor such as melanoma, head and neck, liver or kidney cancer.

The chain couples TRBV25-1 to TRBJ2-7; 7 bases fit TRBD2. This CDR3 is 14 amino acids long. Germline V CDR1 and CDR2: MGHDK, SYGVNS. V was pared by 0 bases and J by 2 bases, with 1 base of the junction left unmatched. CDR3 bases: TGTGCCAGCAGTGAATACGGGGGGACCTACGAGCAGTACTTC. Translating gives CASSEYGGTYEQYF.

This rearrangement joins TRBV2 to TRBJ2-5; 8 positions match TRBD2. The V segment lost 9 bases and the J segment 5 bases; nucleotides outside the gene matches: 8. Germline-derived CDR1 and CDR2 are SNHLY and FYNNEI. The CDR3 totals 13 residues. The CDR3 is CASAPGGRETQYF. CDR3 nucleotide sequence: TGTGCCAGTGCCCCGGGGGGGAGGGAGACCCAGTACTTC.

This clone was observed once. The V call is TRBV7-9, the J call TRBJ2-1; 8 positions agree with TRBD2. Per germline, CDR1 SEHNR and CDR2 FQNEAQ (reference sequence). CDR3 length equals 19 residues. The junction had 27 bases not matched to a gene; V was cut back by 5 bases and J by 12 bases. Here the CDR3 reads CASSLSRGRGRREGLGQFF. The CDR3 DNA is TGTGCCAGCAGCCTATCAAGGGGCAGGGGAAGACGGGAGGGCCTTGGGCAGTTCTTC.

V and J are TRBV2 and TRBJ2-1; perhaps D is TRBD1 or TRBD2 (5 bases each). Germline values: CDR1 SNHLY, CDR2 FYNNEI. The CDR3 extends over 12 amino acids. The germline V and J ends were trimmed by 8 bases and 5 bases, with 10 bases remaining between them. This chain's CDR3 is CASLGRNNEQFF. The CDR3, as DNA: TGTGCCAGCCTGGGACGGAACAATGAGCAGTTCTTC.

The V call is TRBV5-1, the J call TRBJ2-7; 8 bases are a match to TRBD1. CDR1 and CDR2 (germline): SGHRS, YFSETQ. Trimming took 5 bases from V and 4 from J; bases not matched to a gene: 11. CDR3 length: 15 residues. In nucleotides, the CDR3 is TGCGCCAGCAGGACCTCGGCAGGGGGCATATACGAGCAGTACTTC. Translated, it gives CASRTSAGGIYEQYF.

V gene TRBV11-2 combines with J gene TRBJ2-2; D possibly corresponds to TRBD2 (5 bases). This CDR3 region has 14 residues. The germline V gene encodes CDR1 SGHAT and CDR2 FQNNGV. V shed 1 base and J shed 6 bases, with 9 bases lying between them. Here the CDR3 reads CASSLVRVAGELFF. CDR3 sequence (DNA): TGTGCCAGCAGCTTAGTGAGGGTGGCCGGGGAGCTGTTTTTT. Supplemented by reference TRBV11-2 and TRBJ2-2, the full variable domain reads EAGVAQSPRYKIIEKRQSVAFWCNPISGHATLYWYQQILGQGPKLLIQFQNNGVVDDSQLPKDRFSAERLKGVDSTLKIQPAKLEDSAVYLCASSLVRVAGELFFGEGSRLTVL.

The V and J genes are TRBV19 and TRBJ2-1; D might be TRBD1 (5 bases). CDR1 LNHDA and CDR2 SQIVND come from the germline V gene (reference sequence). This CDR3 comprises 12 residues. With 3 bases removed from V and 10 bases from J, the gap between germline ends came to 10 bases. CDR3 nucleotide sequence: TGTGCCAGTAGTATCAGGGTTGGGGAGCAGTTCTTC. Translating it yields CASSIRVGEQFF.

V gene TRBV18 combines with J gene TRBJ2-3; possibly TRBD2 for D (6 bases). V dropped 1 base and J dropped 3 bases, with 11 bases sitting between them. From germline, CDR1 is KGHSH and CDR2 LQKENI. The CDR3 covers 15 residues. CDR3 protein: CASSPLGSGTDTQYF. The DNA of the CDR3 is TGTGCCAGCTCACCACTGGGGAGCGGGACAGATACGCAGTATTTT.

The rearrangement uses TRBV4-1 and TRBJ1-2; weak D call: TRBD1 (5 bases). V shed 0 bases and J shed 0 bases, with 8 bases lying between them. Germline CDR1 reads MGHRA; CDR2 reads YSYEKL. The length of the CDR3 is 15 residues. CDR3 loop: CASSQDPGPNYGYTF. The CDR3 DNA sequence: TGCGCCAGCAGCCAAGATCCGGGACCTAACTATGGCTACACCTTC.

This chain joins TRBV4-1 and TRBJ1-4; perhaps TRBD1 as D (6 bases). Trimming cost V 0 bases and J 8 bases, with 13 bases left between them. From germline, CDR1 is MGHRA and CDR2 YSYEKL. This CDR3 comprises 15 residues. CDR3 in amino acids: CASSQDGGGREKLFF. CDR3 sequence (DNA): TGCGCCAGCAGCCAAGATGGAGGGGGTCGGGAAAAACTGTTTTTT.

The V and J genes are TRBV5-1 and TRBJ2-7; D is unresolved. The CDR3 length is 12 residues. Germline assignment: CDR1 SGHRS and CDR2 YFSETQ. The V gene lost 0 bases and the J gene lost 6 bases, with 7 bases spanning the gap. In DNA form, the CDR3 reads TGCGCCAGCAGCTTGGAGGTCGGCGAGCAGTACTTC. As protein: CASSLEVGEQYF.

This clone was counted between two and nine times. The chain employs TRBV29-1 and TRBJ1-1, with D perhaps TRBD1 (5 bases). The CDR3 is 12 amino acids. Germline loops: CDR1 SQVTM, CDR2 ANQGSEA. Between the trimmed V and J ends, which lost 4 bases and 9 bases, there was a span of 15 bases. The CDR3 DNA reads TGCAGCGTTGTTACGGACATGAGTAAAGCTTTCTTT. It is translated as CSVVTDMSKAFF.

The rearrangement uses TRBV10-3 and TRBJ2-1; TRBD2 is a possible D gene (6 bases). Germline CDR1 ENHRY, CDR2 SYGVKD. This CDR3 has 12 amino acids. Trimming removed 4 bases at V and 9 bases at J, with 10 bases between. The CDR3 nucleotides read TGTGCCATCAGTGGGGACGGGAGTGAGCAGTTCTTC. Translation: CAISGDGSEQFF.

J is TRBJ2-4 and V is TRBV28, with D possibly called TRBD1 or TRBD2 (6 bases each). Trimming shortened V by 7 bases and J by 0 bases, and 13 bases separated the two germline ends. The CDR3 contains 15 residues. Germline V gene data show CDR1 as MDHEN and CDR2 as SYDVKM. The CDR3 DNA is TGTGCCAGCACCCCCGGGGGCAGAGCCAAAAACATTCAGTACTTC. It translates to CASTPGGRAKNIQYF.

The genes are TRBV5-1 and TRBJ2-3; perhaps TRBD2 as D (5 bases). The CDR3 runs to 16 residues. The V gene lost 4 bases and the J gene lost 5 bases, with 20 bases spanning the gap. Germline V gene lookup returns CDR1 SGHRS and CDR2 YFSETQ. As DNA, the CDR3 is TGCGCCAGCAGCCCGGGGTCACTCTCTCGGGGAGATACGCAGTATTTT. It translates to CASSPGSLSRGDTQYF.

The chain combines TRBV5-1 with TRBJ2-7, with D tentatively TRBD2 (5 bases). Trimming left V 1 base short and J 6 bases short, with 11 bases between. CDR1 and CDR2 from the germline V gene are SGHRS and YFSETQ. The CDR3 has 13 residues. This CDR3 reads CASSLSDFSEQYF. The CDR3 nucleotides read TGCGCCAGCAGCTTGTCGGACTTCAGCGAGCAGTACTTC.

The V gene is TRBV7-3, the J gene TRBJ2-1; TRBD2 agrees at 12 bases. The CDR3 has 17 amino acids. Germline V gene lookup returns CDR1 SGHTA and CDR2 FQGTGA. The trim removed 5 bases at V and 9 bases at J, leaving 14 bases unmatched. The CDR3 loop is CASSPRTSGNGKGEQFF. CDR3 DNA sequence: TGTGCCAGCAGCCCGCGGACTAGCGGGAATGGCAAAGGTGAGCAGTTCTTC.

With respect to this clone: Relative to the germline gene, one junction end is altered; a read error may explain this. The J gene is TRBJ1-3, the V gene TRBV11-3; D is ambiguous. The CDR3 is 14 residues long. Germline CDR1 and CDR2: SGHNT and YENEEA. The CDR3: CASSLGRVGNTIYF. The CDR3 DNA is TGCGCCAGCTCTCTGGGGAGGGTAGGAAACACCATATATTTT. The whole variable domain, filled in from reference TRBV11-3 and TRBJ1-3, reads EAGVVQSPRYKIIEKKQPVAFWCNPISGHNTLYWYLQNLGQGPELLIRYENEEAVDDSQLPKDRFSAERLKGVDSTLKIQPAELGDSAVYLCASSLGRVGNTIYFGEGSWLTVV.

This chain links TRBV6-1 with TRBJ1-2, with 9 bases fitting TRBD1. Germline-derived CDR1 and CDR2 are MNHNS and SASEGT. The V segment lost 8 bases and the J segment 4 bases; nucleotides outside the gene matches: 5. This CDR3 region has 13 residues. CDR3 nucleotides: TGTGCCAGCGGGGGACAGGGACCCTATGGCTACACCTTC. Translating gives CASGGQGPYGYTF.

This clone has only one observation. Here the CDR3 DNA reads TGTGCCAGCAGCGGGGGACTAGCGGGAATGGGCGCCGGGGAGCTGTTTTTT. This codes for CASSGGLAGMGAGELFF. The rearrangement uses TRBV9 and TRBJ2-2, with 13 bases aligning to TRBD2. Germline V CDR1 and CDR2: SGDLS, YYNGEE. The CDR3 is made up of 17 amino acids. Trimming took 3 bases from V and 6 from J; bases not matched to a gene: 8.

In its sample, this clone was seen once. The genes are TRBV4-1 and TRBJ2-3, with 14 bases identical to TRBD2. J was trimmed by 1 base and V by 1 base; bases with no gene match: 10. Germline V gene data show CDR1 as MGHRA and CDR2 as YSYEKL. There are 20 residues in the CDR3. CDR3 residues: CASSQAGTSGSSVGTDTQYF. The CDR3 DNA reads TGCGCCAGCAGCCAAGCTGGGACTAGCGGGAGTTCCGTGGGCACAGATACGCAGTATTTT.

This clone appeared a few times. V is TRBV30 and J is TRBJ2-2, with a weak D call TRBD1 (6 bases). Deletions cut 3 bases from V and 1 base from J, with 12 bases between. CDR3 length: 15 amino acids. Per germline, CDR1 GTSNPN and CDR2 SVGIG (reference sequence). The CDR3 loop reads CAWRGSDRNTGELFF. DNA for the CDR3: TGTGCCTGGAGGGGGTCGGACAGGAACACCGGGGAGCTGTTTTTT.

In nucleotides, the CDR3 is TGTGCCAGCAGCGCCTCCGGGACTAGTTGGGATACGCAGTATTTT. As protein: CASSASGTSWDTQYF. This chain uses TRBV9 with TRBJ2-3; 8 bases map to TRBD2. V shed 3 bases, J shed 6 bases, and the junction held 9 bases outside the gene matches. Per germline, CDR1 SGDLS and CDR2 YYNGEE. The CDR3 is 15 amino acids.

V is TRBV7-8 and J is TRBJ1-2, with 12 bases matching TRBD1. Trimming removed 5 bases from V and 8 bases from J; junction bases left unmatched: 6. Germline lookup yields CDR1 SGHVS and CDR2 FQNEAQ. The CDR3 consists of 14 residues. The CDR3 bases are TGTGCCAGCAGCCCGGGACAGGGGGCACGGGGCTACACCTTC. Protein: CASSPGQGARGYTF.

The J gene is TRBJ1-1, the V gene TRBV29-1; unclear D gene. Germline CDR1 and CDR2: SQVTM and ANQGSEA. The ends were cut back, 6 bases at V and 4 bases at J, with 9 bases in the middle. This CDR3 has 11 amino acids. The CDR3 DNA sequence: TGCAGCGTGGCGGATCGCACTGAAGCTTTCTTT. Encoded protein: CSVADRTEAFF.

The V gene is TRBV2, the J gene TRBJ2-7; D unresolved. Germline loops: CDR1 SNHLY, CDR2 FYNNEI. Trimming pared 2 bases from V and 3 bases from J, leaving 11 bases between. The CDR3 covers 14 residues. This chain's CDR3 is CASSEYGTLYEQYF. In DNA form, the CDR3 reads TGTGCCAGCAGTGAATACGGCACCCTCTACGAGCAGTACTTC.

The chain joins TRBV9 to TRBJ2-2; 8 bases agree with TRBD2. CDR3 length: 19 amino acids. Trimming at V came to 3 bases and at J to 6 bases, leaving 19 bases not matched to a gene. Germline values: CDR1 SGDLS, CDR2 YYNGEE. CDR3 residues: CASSAKPGTRGGHPGELFF. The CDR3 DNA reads TGTGCCAGCAGCGCCAAACCCGGGACTAGAGGAGGCCATCCCGGGGAGCTGTTTTTT.

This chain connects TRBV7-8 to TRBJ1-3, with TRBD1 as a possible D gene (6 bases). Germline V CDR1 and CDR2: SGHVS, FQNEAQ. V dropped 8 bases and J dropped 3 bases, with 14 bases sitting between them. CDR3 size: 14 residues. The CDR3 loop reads CASSGGLIGNTIYF. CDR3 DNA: TGTGCCAGCTCGGGGGGGCTGATTGGAAACACCATATATTTT.

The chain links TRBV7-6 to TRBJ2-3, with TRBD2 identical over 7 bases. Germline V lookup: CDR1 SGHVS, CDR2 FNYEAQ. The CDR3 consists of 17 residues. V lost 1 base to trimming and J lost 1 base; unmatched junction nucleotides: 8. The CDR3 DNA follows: TGTGCCAGCAGCTTAGAGGGGAGGGGTTTCGGCACAGATACGCAGTATTTT. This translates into CASSLEGRGFGTDTQYF.

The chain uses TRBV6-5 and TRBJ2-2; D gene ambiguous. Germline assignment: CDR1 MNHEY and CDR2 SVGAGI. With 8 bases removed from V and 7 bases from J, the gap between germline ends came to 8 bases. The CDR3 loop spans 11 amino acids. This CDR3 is CASGKSGELFF. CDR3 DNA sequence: TGTGCCAGCGGAAAAAGCGGGGAGCTGTTTTTT.

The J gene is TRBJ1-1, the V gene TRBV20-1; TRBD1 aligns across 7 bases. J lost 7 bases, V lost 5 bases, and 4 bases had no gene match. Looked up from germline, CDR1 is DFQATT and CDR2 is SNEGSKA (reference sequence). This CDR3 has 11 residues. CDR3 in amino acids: CSAGTALEAFF. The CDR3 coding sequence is TGCAGTGCTGGGACAGCTCTTGAAGCTTTCTTT.

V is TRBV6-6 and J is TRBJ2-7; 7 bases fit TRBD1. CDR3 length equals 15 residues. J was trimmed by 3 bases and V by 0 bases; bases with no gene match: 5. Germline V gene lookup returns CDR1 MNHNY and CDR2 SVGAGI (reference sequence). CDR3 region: CASSYSGQANYEQYF. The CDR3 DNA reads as TGTGCCAGCAGTTACTCTGGACAGGCAAACTACGAGCAGTACTTC.